This T cell receptor beta chain was captured in a study of blood T cell repertoires in COVID-19. Across the whole study: COVID-19 samples from acute and convalescent phases originated in the United States, Italy and Spain. PBMCs, B-cell-depleted T cells, or T cells provided the cDNA or gDNA that made up the material.

J lost 7 bases, V lost 6 bases, and 10 bases had no gene match. From germline, CDR1 is SNHLY and CDR2 FYNNEI. CDR3 size: 15 residues. Original processing notes: Amplification from reference gene primers served as the basis for estimated nucleated cell counts. The protocol was immunoSEQ multiplex PCR, while the TCRdb copy is restricted to in-frame clones and leaves out a portion. V and J calls and clone size follow that table, whereas D and trimming were derived from the DNA. The sample has more than 90,000 clones; 65% to 85% are singletons. This clonotype was obtained from a woman between 65 and 79 years old with acute or convalescent COVID-19. Sequencing was performed on peripheral blood. V is TRBV2 and J is TRBJ2-1; 9 bases fit TRBD1. The CDR3 spells CASRRTDRGRNEQFF. Written as DNA, the CDR3 is TGTGCCAGCAGGAGAACCGACAGGGGGAGGAATGAGCAGTTCTTC. Complete variable domain (other parts from reference TRBV2 and TRBJ2-1): EPEVTQTPSHQVTQMGQEVILRCVPISNHLYFYWYRQILGQKVEFLVSFYNNEISEKSEIFDDQFSVERPDGSNFTLKIRSTKLEDSAMYFCASRRTDRGRNEQFFGPGTRLTVL.